These T cell receptor beta chains were read from a single sample in a study of blood T cell repertoires in COVID-19. Clones were sequenced by immunoSEQ multiplex PCR, and TCRdb holds only the in-frame ones, with some missing. The sample lists 250,000 to 350,000 clones, roughly 90% occurring once. The sample was PBMCs or T cells enriched from blood (not recorded which). The receptors shown here come from a woman aged 30 to 39 who had recovered from COVID-19. Each CDR3 is given with its conserved first and last residue. Fields, in order: J gene, D gene, clone size, V gene, CDR3 DNA, CDR3 protein. The D gene is left open where the match is weak. Rows may omit the clone size; those that give it use once, few, many or a size class.

J gene: TRBJ1-2; D gene: TRBD1; clone size: NA; V gene: TRBV30; CDR3 DNA: TGTGCCTGGAACCCGACAGGGGAAAACTATGGCTACACCTTC; CDR3 protein: CAWNPTGENYGYTF
J gene: TRBJ1-4; D gene: TRBD1; clone size: once; V gene: TRBV7-2; CDR3 DNA: TGTGCCAGCAGCTTAACCGGGACAGCTAATGAAAAACTGTTTTTT; CDR3 protein: CASSLTGTANEKLFF
J gene: TRBJ1-2; D gene: NA; clone size: NA; V gene: TRBV5-1; CDR3 DNA: TGCGCCAGCAGCCCGAGAGGGGTGGAGGGGAGCTATGGCTACACCTTC; CDR3 protein: CASSPRGVEGSYGYTF
J gene: TRBJ1-3; D gene: TRBD1; clone size: NA; V gene: TRBV7-2; CDR3 DNA: TGTGCCAGCAGCTTATCGGGACAGGGGGGGAACACCATATATTTT; CDR3 protein: CASSLSGQGGNTIYF
J gene: TRBJ1-6; D gene: NA; clone size: NA; V gene: TRBV7-2; CDR3 DNA: TGTGCCAGCAGCCCCCGGCAGGGGAATTCACCCCTCCACTTT; CDR3 protein: CASSPRQGNSPLHF
J gene: TRBJ2-7; D gene: TRBD1; clone size: NA; V gene: TRBV6-5; CDR3 DNA: TGTGCCAGCAGTTATGCGGGACAGGGGGACTACGAGCAGTACTTC; CDR3 protein: CASSYAGQGDYEQYF
J gene: TRBJ1-2; D gene: NA; clone size: NA; V gene: TRBV7-8; CDR3 DNA: TGTGCCAGCAGCGTAGGGACAAACTATGGCTACACCTTC; CDR3 protein: CASSVGTNYGYTF
J gene: TRBJ1-5; D gene: TRBD1; clone size: NA; V gene: TRBV28; CDR3 DNA: TGTGCCAGCAGTCGGGACAGGGTCAATCAGCCCCAGCATTTT; CDR3 protein: CASSRDRVNQPQHF
J gene: TRBJ2-5; D gene: NA; clone size: NA; V gene: TRBV9; CDR3 DNA: TGTGCCAGCAGCGTAGCTACTAGGGCAGACCAAGAGACCCAGTACTTC; CDR3 protein: CASSVATRADQETQYF
J gene: TRBJ1-3; D gene: TRBD1; clone size: NA; V gene: TRBV18; CDR3 DNA: TGTGCCAGCTCCCTCGGGACAGGTTATCGAAACACCATATATTTT; CDR3 protein: CASSLGTGYRNTIYF
J gene: TRBJ2-1; D gene: NA; clone size: NA; V gene: TRBV27; CDR3 DNA: TGTGCCAGCAGTTTGTGGGGGGGCCATGAAACCGCTAGCTCCCACAATGAGCAGTTCTTC; CDR3 protein: CASSLWGGHETASSHNEQFF
J gene: TRBJ1-1; D gene: TRBD1; clone size: NA; V gene: TRBV30; CDR3 DNA: TGTGCCTGGAAAGAGTCCCCGGGACAGGGAAACACTGAAGCTTTCTTT; CDR3 protein: CAWKESPGQGNTEAFF
J gene: TRBJ1-6; D gene: TRBD1; clone size: NA; V gene: TRBV6-2/TRBV6-3; CDR3 DNA: TGTGCCAGCAGTACCCGACAGGGGAAGAGCTCCTATAATTCACCCCTCCACTTT; CDR3 protein: CASSTRQGKSSYNSPLHF
J gene: TRBJ1-5; D gene: NA; clone size: NA; V gene: TRBV18; CDR3 DNA: TGTGCCAGCTCACGACAGGAAAATCAGCCCCAGCATTTT; CDR3 protein: CASSRQENQPQHF
J gene: TRBJ2-3; D gene: NA; clone size: NA; V gene: TRBV21-1; CDR3 DNA: TGTGCCAGCATAAGAGGACAGAGCACAGATACGCAGTATTTT; CDR3 protein: CASIRGQSTDTQYF
J gene: TRBJ2-7; D gene: NA; clone size: NA; V gene: TRBV7-2; CDR3 DNA: TGTGCCAGCAGCCAAGGGGCCCAGAATTACGAGCAGTACTTC; CDR3 protein: CASSQGAQNYEQYF
J gene: TRBJ1-2; D gene: NA; clone size: NA; V gene: TRBV28; CDR3 DNA: TGTGCCAGCACCGAAGCCGGGCAGGGGTATGGCTACACCTTC; CDR3 protein: CASTEAGQGYGYTF
J gene: TRBJ1-1; D gene: NA; clone size: NA; V gene: TRBV19; CDR3 DNA: TGTGCCAGTAGTGGAGGACTAATAGCTTTCTTT; CDR3 protein: CASSGGLIAFF
J gene: TRBJ2-5; D gene: TRBD2; clone size: once; V gene: TRBV7-3; CDR3 DNA: TGTGCCAGCAGCTTACACGTCGTTGAAGCGGGACTTGAGACCCAGTACTTC; CDR3 protein: CASSLHVVEAGLETQYF